This TCR beta chain was recovered during a study of shared clonotypes between healthy human individuals. The CDR3 has 15 residues. V shed 0 bases, J shed 5 bases, and the junction held 4 bases outside the gene matches. Per germline, CDR1 MGHRA and CDR2 YSYEKL. Clones were sequenced by immunoSEQ multiplex PCR, and TCRdb holds only the in-frame ones, with some missing. The data show about 2.4 million clones, over 85% seen once. The sequenced sample consisted of naive CD4+ T cells sorted from blood. Subset noted: CD45RA+ positively selected. The V and J genes are TRBV4-1 and TRBJ2-4; 7 bases are a match to TRBD2. This receptor was identified in a man between 18 and 35 years old in good health. This chain's CDR3 is CASSQEGRAQNIQYF. The CDR3 coding sequence is TGCGCCAGCAGCCAAGAAGGGAGGGCCCAAAACATTCAGTACTTC.